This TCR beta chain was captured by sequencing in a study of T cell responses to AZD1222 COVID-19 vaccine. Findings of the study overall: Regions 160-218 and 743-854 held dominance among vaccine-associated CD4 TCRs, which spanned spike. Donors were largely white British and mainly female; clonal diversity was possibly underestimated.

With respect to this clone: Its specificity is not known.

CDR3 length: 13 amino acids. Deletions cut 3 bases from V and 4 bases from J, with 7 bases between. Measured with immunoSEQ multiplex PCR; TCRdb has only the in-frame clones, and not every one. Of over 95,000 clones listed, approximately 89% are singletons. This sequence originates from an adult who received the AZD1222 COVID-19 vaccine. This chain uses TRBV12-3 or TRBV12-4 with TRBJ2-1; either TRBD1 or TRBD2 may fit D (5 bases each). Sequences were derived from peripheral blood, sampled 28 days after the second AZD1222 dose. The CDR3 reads CASSFGTYNEQFF. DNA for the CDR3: TGTGCCAGCAGTTTCGGGACGTACAATGAGCAGTTCTTC.